What follows are 5 T cell receptor beta chains derived from one specimen sequenced in a study of blood T cell repertoires in COVID-19. Sequenced by immunoSEQ multiplex PCR; TCRdb stores in-frame clones only, minus some. The sample lists approximately 190,000 clones, 65% to 85% seen once, with 3% to 3.5% in the top ten. Sequencing was done on a sample of PBMCs or T cells enriched from blood (not recorded which). These receptors were obtained from a woman aged 30 to 39 who had been exposed to COVID-19.

In its sample, this clone was seen many times. The chain links TRBV15 to TRBJ2-2; D ambiguous. The CDR3 contains 13 residues. The germline CDR1 and CDR2 sequences are LNHNV and YYDKDF (reference sequence). V lost 2 bases and J lost 2, with 3 bases in between. CDR3 sequence reads: CATSRLNTGELFF. CDR3 bases: TGTGCCACCAGCAGACTAAACACCGGGGAGCTGTTTTTT.

Only a few counts were recorded for this clone. This chain connects TRBV6-4 to TRBJ2-3, with 9 bases identical to TRBD2. The CDR3 loop spans 15 amino acids. The germline gives CDR1 MRHNA, CDR2 SNTAGT. The V gene end was trimmed by 3 bases and the J gene end by 3 bases; junction bases not matched to a gene: 4. CDR3 sequence: CASSERGGATDTQYF. CDR3 sequence (DNA): TGTGCCAGCAGTGAGCGCGGGGGGGCTACAGATACGCAGTATTTT.

The J gene is TRBJ1-6, the V gene TRBV25-1; no definite D call. Deletions cut 1 base from V and 9 bases from J, with 13 bases between. CDR1 and CDR2 (germline): MGHDK, SYGVNS. There are 15 residues in the CDR3. Here the CDR3 DNA reads TGTGCCAGCAGTGAATCTACCGTCGCAAGTTCACCCCTCCACTTT. Its protein product is CASSESTVASSPLHF.

This chain connects TRBV5-4 to TRBJ1-2, with 9 bases matching TRBD1. Germline V gene lookup returns CDR1 SGHNT and CDR2 YYREEE (reference sequence). This CDR3 has 17 residues. Trimming cost V 3 bases and J 4 bases; bases outside gene matches: 13. DNA of the CDR3: TGTGCCAGCAGCTCAGGATGGGACAGGGATCTCGGCTATGGCTACACCTTC. Translated, it gives CASSSGWDRDLGYGYTF. The entire variable domain, with the rest obtained from reference TRBV5-4 and TRBJ1-2, is as follows: ETGVTQSPTHLIKTRGQQVTLRCSSQSGHNTVSWYQQALGQGPQFIFQYYREEENGRGNFPPRFSGLQFPNYSSELNVNALELDDSALYLCASSSGWDRDLGYGYTFGSGTRLTVV.

V and J are TRBV5-1 and TRBJ2-1; TRBD2 agrees at 9 bases. Per germline, CDR1 SGHRS and CDR2 YFSETQ. CDR3 size: 15 residues. V shed 2 bases and J 2 bases; nucleotides not matched to a gene: 2. The CDR3: CASSFAGGPYNEQFF. DNA for the CDR3: TGCGCCAGCAGCTTCGCGGGGGGGCCCTACAATGAGCAGTTCTTC.